These 16 T cell receptor beta chains originate from one sample sequenced in a study of blood T cell repertoires in COVID-19. TCRdb keeps only in-frame clones here, not all; method: immunoSEQ multiplex PCR. The profile covers 150,000 to 200,000 clones, with about four fifths appearing a single time and about 8.3% taken by the ten largest. Sequences were obtained from peripheral blood. These receptors were taken from an older woman with COVID-19, enrolled during active disease.

The genes are TRBV28 and TRBJ1-6; 7 positions match TRBD1. Germline V gives CDR1 MDHEN, CDR2 SYDVKM. J was trimmed by 7 bases and V by 4 bases; bases with no gene match: 13. This CDR3 is 17 amino acids long. The CDR3 nucleotides are TGTGCCAGCAGTTCCTTGCGGGGGGACAGTGGAAATTCACCCCTCCACTTT. Protein product: CASSSLRGDSGNSPLHF.

The chain is built from TRBV10-1 and TRBJ2-1; TRBD1 matches 9 bases. The ends lost 6 bases at V and 2 bases at J; junction bases unmatched: 8. Germline CDR1 is WNHNN and CDR2 is SYGVQD (reference sequence). There are 16 residues in the CDR3. The CDR3: CASRGPGQGPYNEQFF. The CDR3 DNA follows: TGCGCCAGCAGGGGCCCAGGACAGGGGCCCTACAATGAGCAGTTCTTC.

This rearrangement joins TRBV5-4 to TRBJ2-7; 9 bases match TRBD1. The CDR3 length is 15 residues. Per germline, CDR1 SGHNT and CDR2 YYREEE (reference sequence). V was pared by 3 bases and J by 4 bases, with 8 bases of the junction left unmatched. The CDR3 DNA sequence: TGTGCCAGCAGCTCTGGACAGGGGCGTACTTACGAGCAGTACTTC. Protein sequence: CASSSGQGRTYEQYF.

The chain joins TRBV30 to TRBJ1-5; TRBD1 agrees at 8 bases. Germline trimming cut 0 bases from V and 3 bases from J; bases unmatched to any gene: 7. This CDR3 spans 16 amino acids. Looked up from germline, CDR1 is GTSNPN and CDR2 is SVGIG (reference sequence). In DNA form, the CDR3 reads TGTGCCTGGAGTGTACGAGGCAGGGGGCTCAATCAGCCCCAGCATTTT. Residues: CAWSVRGRGLNQPQHF.

This clone was seen only once. The chain joins TRBV28 to TRBJ2-1, with a tentative D call TRBD1 (5 bases). This CDR3 has 14 amino acids. Germline V lookup: CDR1 MDHEN, CDR2 SYDVKM. V dropped 5 bases and J dropped 6 bases, with 14 bases sitting between them. CDR3 coding DNA: TGTGCCAGCAGTGAGGCAGGGAAAGGCAATGAGCAGTTCTTC. As protein: CASSEAGKGNEQFF.

This rearrangement joins TRBV5-1 to TRBJ2-7; 15 bases are a match to TRBD2. The CDR3 runs 16 residues. V was pared by 3 bases and J by 5 bases, with 6 bases of the junction left unmatched. Looked up from germline, CDR1 is SGHRS and CDR2 is YFSETQ. The CDR3 DNA follows: TGCGCCAGCAGCTCCGGGACTAGCGGGAGGATACACGAGCAGTACTTC. Translating gives CASSSGTSGRIHEQYF.

This chain uses TRBV28 with TRBJ1-5, with D maybe TRBD1 (6 bases). Trimming took off 5 bases at V and 1 base at J, with 12 bases between the two ends. The length of the CDR3 is 15 residues. Looked up from germline, CDR1 is MDHEN and CDR2 is SYDVKM. This CDR3 reads CASSVGAASNQPQHF. CDR3 in DNA: TGTGCCAGCAGTGTGGGGGCAGCCAGCAATCAGCCCCAGCATTTT.

The gene calls are TRBV5-5 and TRBJ1-2, with a tentative D call TRBD1 (6 bases). CDR3 length: 13 residues. V dropped 3 bases and J dropped 5 bases, with 11 bases sitting between them. Germline CDR1 and CDR2: SGHKS and YYEKEE (reference sequence). The CDR3 protein is CASSSDRSYGYTF. The CDR3 DNA sequence: TGTGCCAGCAGCTCGGACAGAAGTTATGGCTACACCTTC.

This clone was seen many times. The chain uses TRBV6-1 and TRBJ2-3; D perhaps matches TRBD2 (6 bases). The V and J ends lost 4 bases and 7 bases respectively, with 24 bases between them. This CDR3 is 17 amino acids long. The germline CDR1 and CDR2 sequences are MNHNS and SASEGT. CDR3 amino acids: CASSGGWGGDRGNTQYF. CDR3 nucleotide sequence: TGTGCCAGCAGTGGGGGTTGGGGCGGGGACCGGGGAAATACGCAGTATTTT.

This chain uses TRBV21-1 with TRBJ1-1; the table's TRBD1 call for D was not verified on the DNA. TRBV21-1 is marked as a pseudogene. The CDR3 runs 16 residues. The CDR3 spells CASSKVETGRVIEAFF. The CDR3 nucleotides are TGTGCCAGCAGCAAAGTAGAGACAGGGCGTGTAATTGAAGCTTTCTTT.

The chain recombines TRBV5-1 with TRBJ1-4; D perhaps matches TRBD1 (5 bases). The CDR3 sequence is 15 residues long. V was shortened by 2 bases and J by 0 bases, with 8 bases between the two germline ends. The V gene's germline CDR1 is SGHRS and CDR2 YFSETQ. The CDR3 loop is CASSFGGSTNEKLFF. The CDR3, as DNA: TGCGCCAGCAGCTTCGGGGGGTCAACTAATGAAAAACTGTTTTTT.

This chain's CDR3 is CASSLSPNRESYEQYF. The CDR3 bases are TGCGCCAGCAGCTTGTCGCCGAACAGGGAATCCTACGAGCAGTACTTC. The chain employs TRBV5-1 and TRBJ2-7, with TRBD1 as a possible D gene (6 bases). Trimming cost V 1 base and J 1 base, with 15 bases left between them. The CDR3 has 16 residues. Germline V gives CDR1 SGHRS, CDR2 YFSETQ.

This sequence joins TRBV5-1 and TRBJ2-1; the D is unclear. The ends were cut back, 5 bases at V and 2 bases at J, with 11 bases in the middle. Germline CDR1 is SGHRS and CDR2 is YFSETQ. This CDR3 region has 14 residues. This CDR3 reads CASSGNPTYNEQFF. The CDR3 region has the DNA TGCGCCAGCAGTGGCAACCCGACCTACAATGAGCAGTTCTTC.

The rearrangement links TRBV9 to TRBJ1-3; 12 bases are a match to TRBD1. The ends lost 2 bases at V and 3 bases at J; junction bases unmatched: 6. The germline CDR1 and CDR2 sequences are SGDLS and YYNGEE. This CDR3 has 17 amino acids. The CDR3 here is CASSVAGQGANGNTIYF. Here the CDR3 DNA reads TGTGCCAGCAGCGTGGCGGGACAGGGGGCAAATGGAAACACCATATATTTT.

The chain combines TRBV11-2 with TRBJ1-2; maybe TRBD1 (5 bases). Germline-derived CDR1 and CDR2 are SGHAT and FQNNGV. The CDR3 sequence is 12 residues long. V lost 0 bases and J lost 9, with 8 bases in between. This CDR3 reads CASSLDRVSYTF. In nucleotides, the CDR3 is TGTGCCAGCAGCTTAGACAGGGTGAGCTACACCTTC.

The chain links TRBV2 to TRBJ2-1, with 11 bases aligning to TRBD1. J was trimmed by 6 bases and V by 5 bases; bases with no gene match: 6. Germline V lookup: CDR1 SNHLY, CDR2 FYNNEI. This CDR3 spans 15 amino acids. Here the CDR3 reads CASSFGTGGGNEQFF. DNA for the CDR3: TGTGCCAGCAGTTTCGGGACAGGGGGAGGCAATGAGCAGTTCTTC. The full variable domain, rest sourced from reference TRBV2 and TRBJ2-1, is EPEVTQTPSHQVTQMGQEVILRCVPISNHLYFYWYRQILGQKVEFLVSFYNNEISEKSEIFDDQFSVERPDGSNFTLKIRSTKLEDSAMYFCASSFGTGGGNEQFFGPGTRLTVL.